The clone carrying this T cell receptor (beta chain) was seen only a few times. This entry comes from a study of cytomegalovirus exposure and HLA in healthy donors. The study ran its PCR with 60 Vbeta and 13 Jbeta primers. Sequenced by immunoSEQ multiplex PCR; TCRdb stores in-frame clones only, minus some. The sample shows about 190,000 clones, roughly 83% of them seen only once. CDR3 length: 14 amino acids. Looked up from germline, CDR1 is MGHRA and CDR2 is YSYEKL. Trimming left V 3 bases short and J 4 bases short, with 11 bases between. The sequence was collected from a woman aged 50 to 60 in good health and CMV-seronegative. The sequenced sample consisted of PBMCs. The chain recombines TRBV4-1 with TRBJ2-3; no clear D gene. The CDR3, as DNA: TGCGCCAGCAGCCAGGTTAGCAGTGCAGATACGCAGTATTTT. Protein: CASSQVSSADTQYF.